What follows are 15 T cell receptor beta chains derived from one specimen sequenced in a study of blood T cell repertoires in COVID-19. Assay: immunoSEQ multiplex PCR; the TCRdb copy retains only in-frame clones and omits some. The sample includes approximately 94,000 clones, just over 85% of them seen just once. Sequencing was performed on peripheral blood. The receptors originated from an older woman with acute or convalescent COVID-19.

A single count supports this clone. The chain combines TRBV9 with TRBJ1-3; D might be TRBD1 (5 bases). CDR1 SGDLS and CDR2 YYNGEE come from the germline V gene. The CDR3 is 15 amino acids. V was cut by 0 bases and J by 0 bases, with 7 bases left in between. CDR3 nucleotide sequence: TGTGCCAGCAGCGTAGGGGGCCTCTCTGGAAACACCATATATTTT. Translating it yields CASSVGGLSGNTIYF.

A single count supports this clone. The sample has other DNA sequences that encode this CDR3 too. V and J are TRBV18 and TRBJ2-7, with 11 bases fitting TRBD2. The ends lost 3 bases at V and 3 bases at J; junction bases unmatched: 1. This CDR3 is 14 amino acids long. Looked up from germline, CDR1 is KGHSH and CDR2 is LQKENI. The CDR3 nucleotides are TGTGCCAGCTCACCCGGGACTAGCGGCTACGAGCAGTACTTC. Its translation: CASSPGTSGYEQYF.

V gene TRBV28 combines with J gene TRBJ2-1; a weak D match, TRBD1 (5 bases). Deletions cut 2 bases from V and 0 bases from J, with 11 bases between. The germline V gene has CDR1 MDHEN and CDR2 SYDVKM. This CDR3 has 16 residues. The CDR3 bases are TGTGCCAGCAGTTTACATAGGGGAAGCTCCTACAATGAGCAGTTCTTC. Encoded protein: CASSLHRGSSYNEQFF.

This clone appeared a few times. In DNA, the CDR3 is TGTGCCAGCAGCTCCGGGACAGGGAGCACAGATACGCAGTATTTT. Amino acid sequence: CASSSGTGSTDTQYF. The gene calls are TRBV5-8 and TRBJ2-3; 9 bases are shared with TRBD1. Germline V gene lookup returns CDR1 SGHTS and CDR2 YDEGEE. This CDR3 spans 15 amino acids. V lost 3 bases and J lost 0; bases outside the gene matches: 2.

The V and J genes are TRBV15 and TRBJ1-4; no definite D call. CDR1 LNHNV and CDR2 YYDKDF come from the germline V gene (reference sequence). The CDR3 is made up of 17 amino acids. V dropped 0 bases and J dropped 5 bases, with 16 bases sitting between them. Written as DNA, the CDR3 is TGTGCCACCAGCAGAGACCGCAGCGGGGTGGGGAATGAAAAACTGTTTTTT. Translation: CATSRDRSGVGNEKLFF. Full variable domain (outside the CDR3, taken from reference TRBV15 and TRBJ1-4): DAMVIQNPRYQVTQFGKPVTLSCSQTLNHNVMYWYQQKSSQAPKLLFHYYDKDFNNEADTPDNFQSRRPNTSFCFLDIRSPGLGDTAMYLCATSRDRSGVGNEKLFFGSGTQLSVL.

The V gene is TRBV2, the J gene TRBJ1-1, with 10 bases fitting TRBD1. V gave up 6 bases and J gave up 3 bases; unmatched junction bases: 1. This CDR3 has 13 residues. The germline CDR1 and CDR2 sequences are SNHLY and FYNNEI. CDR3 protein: CASRDRGDTEAFF. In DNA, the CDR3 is TGTGCCAGCAGGGACAGGGGGGACACTGAAGCTTTCTTT.

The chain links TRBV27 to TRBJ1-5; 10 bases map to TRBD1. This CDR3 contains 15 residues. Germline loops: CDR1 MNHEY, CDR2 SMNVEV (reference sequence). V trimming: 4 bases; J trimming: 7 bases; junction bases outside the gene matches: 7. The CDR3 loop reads CASSYSGTGDQPQHF. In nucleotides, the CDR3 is TGTGCCAGCAGTTACTCTGGGACAGGGGACCAGCCCCAGCATTTT.

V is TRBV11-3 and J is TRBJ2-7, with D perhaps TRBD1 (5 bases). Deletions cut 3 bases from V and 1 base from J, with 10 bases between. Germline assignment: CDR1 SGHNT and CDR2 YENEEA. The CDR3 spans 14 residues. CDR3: CASSLGRASYEQYF. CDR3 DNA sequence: TGTGCCAGCAGCTTGGGCAGGGCATCCTACGAGCAGTACTTC. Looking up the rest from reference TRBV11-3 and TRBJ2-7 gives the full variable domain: EAGVVQSPRYKIIEKKQPVAFWCNPISGHNTLYWYLQNLGQGPELLIRYENEEAVDDSQLPKDRFSAERLKGVDSTLKIQPAELGDSAVYLCASSLGRASYEQYFGPGTRLTVT.

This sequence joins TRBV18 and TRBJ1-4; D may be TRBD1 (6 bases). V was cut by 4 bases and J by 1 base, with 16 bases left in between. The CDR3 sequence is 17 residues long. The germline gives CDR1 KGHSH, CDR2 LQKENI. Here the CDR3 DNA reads TGTGCCAGCTCACGCACACATAGACAGGAAACTAATGAAAAACTGTTTTTT. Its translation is CASSRTHRQETNEKLFF.

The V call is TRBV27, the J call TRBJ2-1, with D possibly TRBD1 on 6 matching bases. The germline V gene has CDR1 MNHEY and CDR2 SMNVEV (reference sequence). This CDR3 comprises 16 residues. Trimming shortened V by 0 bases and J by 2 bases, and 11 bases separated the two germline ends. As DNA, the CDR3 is TGTGCCAGCAGTTTATCATGGGACACCCCCTACAATGAGCAGTTCTTC. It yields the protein CASSLSWDTPYNEQFF.

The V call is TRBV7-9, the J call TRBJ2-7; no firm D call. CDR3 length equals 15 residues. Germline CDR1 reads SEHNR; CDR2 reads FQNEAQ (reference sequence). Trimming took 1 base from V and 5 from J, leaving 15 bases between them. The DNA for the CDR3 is TGTGCCAGCAGCTTAGAAGGCGGAGATTGGGACGAGCAGTACTTC. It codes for CASSLEGGDWDEQYF.

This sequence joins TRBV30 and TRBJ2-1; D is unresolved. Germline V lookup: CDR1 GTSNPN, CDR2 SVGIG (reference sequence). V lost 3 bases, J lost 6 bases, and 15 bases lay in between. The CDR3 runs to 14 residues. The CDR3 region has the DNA TGTGCCTGGAGGGTTCTAACCCATGGCAATGAGCAGTTCTTC. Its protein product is CAWRVLTHGNEQFF.

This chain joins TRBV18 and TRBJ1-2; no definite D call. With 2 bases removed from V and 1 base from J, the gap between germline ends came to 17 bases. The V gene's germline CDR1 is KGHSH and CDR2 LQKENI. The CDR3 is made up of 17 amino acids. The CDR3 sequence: CASSPLRADIINYGYTF. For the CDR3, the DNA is TGTGCCAGCTCACCATTACGTGCAGACATAATTAACTATGGCTACACCTTC.

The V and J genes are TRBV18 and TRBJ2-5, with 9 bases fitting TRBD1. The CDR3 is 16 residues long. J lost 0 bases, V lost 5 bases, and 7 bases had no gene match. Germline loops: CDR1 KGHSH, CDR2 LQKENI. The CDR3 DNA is TGTGCCAGCTCATCCGGGACAGGGATTCACCAAGAGACCCAGTACTTC. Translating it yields CASSSGTGIHQETQYF.

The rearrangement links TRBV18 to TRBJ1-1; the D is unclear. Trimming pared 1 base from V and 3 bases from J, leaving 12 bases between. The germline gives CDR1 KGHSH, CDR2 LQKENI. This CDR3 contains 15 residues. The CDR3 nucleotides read TGTGCCAGCTCACCACGAGGGAATCTGGACACTGAAGCTTTCTTT. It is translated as CASSPRGNLDTEAFF.